This T cell receptor (beta chain) was identified in a study of identical twins. About this clonotype: Its antigen is unidentified.

A single record per CDR3 protein comes from TCRdb applying MiXCR to the 5' RACE reads. The data contain 200,000 to 250,000 distinct CDR3 sequences, roughly 7.5% of them singletons. Study-wide results and limits: Within twin pairs, the out-of-frame alpha sequences they shared showed excess low generation probability. The analysis was cross-sectional rather than longitudinal within donors. The presence of invariant MAIT and iNKT cells could partly confound analyses of zero-insertion sequences. Weaker excess twin sharing was observed in beta out-of-frame sequences.

The sample also formed part of further work on yellow fever vaccine responses in identical twins.

The sample taken for sequencing was memory (CD45RO+) T cells sorted from blood. The sequence derives from a woman aged 18-35 years in good health.

CDR3 residues: CASSLDRGRRGYTF. The DNA for the CDR3 is TGTGCCAGCAGCCTCGACAGGGGGCGTCGCGGCTACACCTTC. The rearrangement joins TRBV3-1 to TRBJ1-2, with 10 bases identical to TRBD1. Trimming at V came to 4 bases and at J to 8 bases, leaving 7 bases not matched to a gene. In germline, CDR1 is LGHDT, CDR2 YNNKEL (reference sequence). The CDR3 totals 14 residues.